These 6 T cell receptor beta chains share one sample of origin, sequenced in a study of T cell repertoires in cytomegalovirus infection. TCRdb re-derived calls from the reads in MiXCR, one entry per CDR3 protein. The sample lists around 740,000 distinct CDR3 sequences, roughly a third occurring once. Sequencing used PBMCs. These receptors were taken from a human donor in good health (CMV status not recorded). Some clones in this sample may be carry-over from other donors' samples.

The CDR3 DNA reads as TGTGCCAGCAGTTGGGTCAGAGGCCAGAATGAGCAGTTCTTC. Translating gives CASSWVRGQNEQFF. This chain uses TRBV12-3 or TRBV12-4 with TRBJ2-1; the D is unclear. Trimming stripped 4 bases from V and 7 bases from J, with 14 bases between. The CDR3 length is 14 residues.

V and J are TRBV19 and TRBJ2-1; the match to TRBD1 covers 10 bases. V was pared by 9 bases and J by 5 bases, with 10 bases of the junction left unmatched. In germline, CDR1 is LNHDA, CDR2 SQIVND (reference sequence). This CDR3 is 15 amino acids long. The CDR3 DNA reads TGTGCCAGCCGAAAGACAGGGGGCGCCCACAATGAGCAGTTCTTC. Amino acids: CASRKTGGAHNEQFF.

This clonotype appeared many times. The rearrangement links TRBV12-3 or TRBV12-4 to TRBJ1-5; D may be TRBD1 (6 bases). V lost 5 bases and J lost 4, with 12 bases in between. This CDR3 has 14 amino acids. CDR3 amino acids: CASSTRGGNQPQHF. CDR3 nucleotides: TGTGCCAGCAGTACAAGGGGGGGGAATCAGCCCCAGCATTTT.

The chain uses TRBV5-4 and TRBJ2-7; 9 bases align to TRBD1. The CDR3 spans 14 residues. V dropped 4 bases and J dropped 2; count of bases not matched to a gene: 4. Germline lookup yields CDR1 SGHNT and CDR2 YYREEE (reference sequence). The CDR3 DNA is TGTGCCAGCAGCCGGGACAGGGCCACCTACGAGCAGTACTTC. Its translation is CASSRDRATYEQYF.

Worth noting for this clonotype: Being one base from a much bigger clone, this may be a read error. The chain joins TRBV7-2 to TRBJ1-5, with no clear D. CDR1 is SGHTA, CDR2 FQGNSA, per germline. V dropped 6 bases and J dropped 5 bases, with 14 bases sitting between them. The CDR3 totals 14 residues. The CDR3 sequence is CASSPQDLDQPQHF. The CDR3 nucleotides read TGTGCCAGCAGTCCCCAGGATCTCGATCAGCCCCAGCATTTT.

V gene TRBV4-1 combines with J gene TRBJ2-7; no firm D call. This CDR3 is built from 14 residues. V lost 6 bases to trimming and J lost 0 bases, with 12 bases between them. The germline V gene encodes CDR1 MGHRA and CDR2 YSYEKL. CDR3 region: CASRHSRLSYEQYF. CDR3 coding DNA: TGCGCCAGCAGGCACTCCCGACTCTCCTACGAGCAGTACTTC.